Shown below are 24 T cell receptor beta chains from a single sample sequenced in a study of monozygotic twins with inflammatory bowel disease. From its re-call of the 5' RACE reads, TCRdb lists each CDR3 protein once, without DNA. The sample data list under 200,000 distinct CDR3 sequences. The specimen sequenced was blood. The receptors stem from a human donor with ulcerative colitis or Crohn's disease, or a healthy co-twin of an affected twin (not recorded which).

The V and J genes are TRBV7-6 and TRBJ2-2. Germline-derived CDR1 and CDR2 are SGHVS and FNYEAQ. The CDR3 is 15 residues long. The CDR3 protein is CASSPIAPNTGELFF.

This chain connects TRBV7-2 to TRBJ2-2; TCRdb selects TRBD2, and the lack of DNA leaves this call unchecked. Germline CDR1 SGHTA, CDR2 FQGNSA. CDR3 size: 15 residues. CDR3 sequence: CASSPRGRATGELFF.

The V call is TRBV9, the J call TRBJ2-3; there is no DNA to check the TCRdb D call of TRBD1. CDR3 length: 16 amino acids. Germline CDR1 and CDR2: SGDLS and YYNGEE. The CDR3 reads CASSVSPVQGSDTQYF.

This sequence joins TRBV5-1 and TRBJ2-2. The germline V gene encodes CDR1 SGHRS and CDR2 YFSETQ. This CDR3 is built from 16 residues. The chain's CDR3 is CASSLPGTANTGELFF.

The CDR3 sequence: CASTPPGQMNTEAFF. The chain carries TRBV2 and TRBJ1-1; the TRBD1 assignment by TCRdb is unverifiable without DNA. Germline CDR1 reads SNHLY; CDR2 reads FYNNEI. This CDR3 spans 15 amino acids.

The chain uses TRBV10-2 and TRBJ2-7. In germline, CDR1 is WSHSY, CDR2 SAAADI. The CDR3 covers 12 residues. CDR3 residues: CASSELGYEQYF.

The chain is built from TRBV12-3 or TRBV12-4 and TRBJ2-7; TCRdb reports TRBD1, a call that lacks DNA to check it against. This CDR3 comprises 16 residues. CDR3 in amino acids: CASSLAGTGTSYEQYF.

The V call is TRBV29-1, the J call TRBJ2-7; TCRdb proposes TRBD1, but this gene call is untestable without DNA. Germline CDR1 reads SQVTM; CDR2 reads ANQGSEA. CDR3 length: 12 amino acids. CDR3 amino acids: CSVRDPTYEQYF.

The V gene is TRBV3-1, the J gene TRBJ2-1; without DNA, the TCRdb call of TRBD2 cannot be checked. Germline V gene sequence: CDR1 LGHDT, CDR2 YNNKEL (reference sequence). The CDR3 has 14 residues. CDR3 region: CASSQAWREGEQFF.

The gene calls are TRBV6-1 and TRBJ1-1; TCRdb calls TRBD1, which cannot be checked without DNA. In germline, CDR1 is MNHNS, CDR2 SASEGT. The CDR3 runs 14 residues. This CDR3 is CASRRDRGNTEAFF.

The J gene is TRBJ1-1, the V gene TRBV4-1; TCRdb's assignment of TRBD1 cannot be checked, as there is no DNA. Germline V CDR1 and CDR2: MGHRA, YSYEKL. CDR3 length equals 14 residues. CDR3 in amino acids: CASSQAQANTEAFF.

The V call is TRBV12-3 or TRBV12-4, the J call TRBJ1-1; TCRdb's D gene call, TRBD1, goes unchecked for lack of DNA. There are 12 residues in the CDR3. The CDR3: CASSFVPGQAFF.

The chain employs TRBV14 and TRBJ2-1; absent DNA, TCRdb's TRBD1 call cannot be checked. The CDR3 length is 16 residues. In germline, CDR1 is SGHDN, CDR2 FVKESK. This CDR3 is CASSQVHVPQGGLQFF.

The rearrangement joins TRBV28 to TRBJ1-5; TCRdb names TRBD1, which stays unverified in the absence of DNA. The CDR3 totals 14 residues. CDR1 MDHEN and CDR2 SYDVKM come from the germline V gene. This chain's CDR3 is CASSYDRDDQPQHF.

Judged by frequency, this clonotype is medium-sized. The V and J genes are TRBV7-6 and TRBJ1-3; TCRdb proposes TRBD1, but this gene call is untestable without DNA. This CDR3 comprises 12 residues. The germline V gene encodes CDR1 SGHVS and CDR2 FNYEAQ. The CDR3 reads CASSRTGYTIYF.

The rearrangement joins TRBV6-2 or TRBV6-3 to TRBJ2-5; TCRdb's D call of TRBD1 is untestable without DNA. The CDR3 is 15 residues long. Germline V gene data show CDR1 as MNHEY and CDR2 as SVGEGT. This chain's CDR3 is CASSYFGQGQETQYF.

CDR3 in amino acids: CASSWGGTGSNTGELFF. The chain uses TRBV7-2 and TRBJ2-2; absent DNA, TCRdb's TRBD1 call cannot be checked. There are 17 residues in the CDR3. Germline V gene sequence: CDR1 SGHTA, CDR2 FQGNSA.

The CDR3 is CAWTRGRYAGELFF. The J gene is TRBJ2-2, the V gene TRBV30; TCRdb's D gene call, TRBD1, goes unchecked for lack of DNA. Germline V gene data show CDR1 as GTSNPN and CDR2 as SVGIG (reference sequence). The CDR3 covers 14 residues.

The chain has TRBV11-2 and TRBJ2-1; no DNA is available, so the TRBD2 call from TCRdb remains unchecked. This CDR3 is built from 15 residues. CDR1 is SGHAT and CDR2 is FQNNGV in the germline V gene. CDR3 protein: CASSFELAGGGEQFF.

The CDR3 protein is CASSAGTGQETQYF. The chain joins TRBV5-4 to TRBJ2-5; TCRdb indicates TRBD1, and absent DNA this call remains unverified. The CDR3 covers 14 residues. CDR1 is SGHNT, CDR2 YYREEE, per germline (reference sequence).

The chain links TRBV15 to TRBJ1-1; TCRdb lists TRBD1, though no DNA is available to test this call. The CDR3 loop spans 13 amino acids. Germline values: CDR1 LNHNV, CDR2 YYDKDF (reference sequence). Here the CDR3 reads CATSRGGRTEAFF. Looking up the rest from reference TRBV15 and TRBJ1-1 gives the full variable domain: DAMVIQNPRYQVTQFGKPVTLSCSQTLNHNVMYWYQQKSSQAPKLLFHYYDKDFNNEADTPDNFQSRRPNTSFCFLDIRSPGLGDTAMYLCATSRGGRTEAFFGQGTRLTVV.

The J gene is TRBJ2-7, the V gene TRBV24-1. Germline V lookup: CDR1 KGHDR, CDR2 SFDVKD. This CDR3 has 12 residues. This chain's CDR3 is CATSGPTYEQYF.

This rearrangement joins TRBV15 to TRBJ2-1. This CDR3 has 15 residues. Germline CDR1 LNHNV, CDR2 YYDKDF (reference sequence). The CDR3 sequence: CATSRDWASSNEQFF.

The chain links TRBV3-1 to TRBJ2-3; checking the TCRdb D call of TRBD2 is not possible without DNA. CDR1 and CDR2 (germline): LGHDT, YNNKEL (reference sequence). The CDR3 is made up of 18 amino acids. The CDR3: CASSQGPTSGRSTDTQYF.